The 20 T cell receptor beta chains given below trace back to one sample, sequenced in a study of graft-versus-host responses after intestinal transplantation (dated by TCRdb to 2020 to 2022). Preparation of the library involved the immunoSEQ multiplex PCR assay. The immuneACCESS repertoire file appears here via TCRdb, limited to in-frame rearrangements. These files lack a portion of the clones; in checked studies, under half of the deficit traces to unresolved V genes, and the cause of the others is not known. A total of about 3,300 clones appear in this sample, 75% to 85% of them only once. The biggest ten clones account for 6.7% of the sample. To isolate intraepithelial and lamina propria lymphocytes from graft specimens, dithiothreitol, EDTA incubations and collagenase D digestion were used. The input for sequencing was ileum tissue, taken around 17 and 21 days after intestinal transplantation. Every receptor here comes from a human patient who received an intestinal transplant, so some T cells may come from the graft donor.

This rearrangement joins TRBV27 to TRBJ1-6; TRBD1 aligns across 8 bases. This CDR3 region has 17 residues. Germline V gene data show CDR1 as MNHEY and CDR2 as SMNVEV (reference sequence). V was clipped by 4 bases and J by 7 bases; unmatched bases: 12. CDR3 sequence: CASSSHRGKNENSPLHF. The CDR3 nucleotides are TGTGCCAGCAGTTCCCACAGGGGGAAAAATGAAAATTCACCCCTCCACTTT.

The CDR3 DNA follows: TGTGCCAGCAGCGCCGGACTAGCGGGGAACACCGGGGAGCTGTTTTTT. This sequence encodes CASSAGLAGNTGELFF. The chain couples TRBV7-8 to TRBJ2-2; 11 bases map to TRBD2. The CDR3 extends over 16 amino acids. The junction had 3 bases not matched to a gene; V was cut back by 5 bases and J by 1 base. CDR1 and CDR2 (germline): SGHVS, FQNEAQ.

Only a few counts were recorded for this clone. The chain links TRBV6-6 to TRBJ1-2; D is undetermined. CDR3 length: 13 residues. Per germline, CDR1 MNHNY and CDR2 SVGAGI (reference sequence). The V end was cut by 2 bases, the J end by 7 bases, with 11 bases between. CDR3 sequence: CASSYTLVGGYTF. The CDR3 DNA follows: TGTGCCAGCAGTTACACCCTGGTCGGTGGCTACACCTTC.

This chain connects TRBV28 to TRBJ1-1; TRBD1 matches at 9 bases. This CDR3 is 14 amino acids long. The germline gives CDR1 MDHEN, CDR2 SYDVKM. V shed 6 bases and J 4 bases; nucleotides not matched to a gene: 6. The CDR3 region has the DNA TGTGCCAGCAGAAAGATGACAGGGGGCACTGAAGCTTTCTTT. Its protein is CASRKMTGGTEAFF.

This chain joins TRBV10-3 and TRBJ2-5; 8 nucleotides match TRBD1. V shed 6 bases and J 5 bases; nucleotides not matched to a gene: 5. Looked up from germline, CDR1 is ENHRY and CDR2 is SYGVKD. The CDR3 length is 13 residues. CDR3 residues: CAIRDTGGETQYF. The CDR3 DNA sequence: TGTGCCATCAGGGATACAGGGGGGGAGACCCAGTACTTC.

The chain employs TRBV5-1 and TRBJ2-1; possibly TRBD2 for D (6 bases). The germline V gene has CDR1 SGHRS and CDR2 YFSETQ. Trimming shortened V by 1 base and J by 0 bases, and 20 bases separated the two germline ends. The CDR3 has 19 residues. In nucleotides, the CDR3 is TGCGCCAGCAGCTTGATCGGCGGGACCTTGGAGAGCTCCTACAATGAGCAGTTCTTC. Its protein product is CASSLIGGTLESSYNEQFF.

The chain joins TRBV27 to TRBJ1-2, with unresolved D. Trimming removed 5 bases at V and 0 bases at J, with 10 bases between. Germline loops: CDR1 MNHEY, CDR2 SMNVEV (reference sequence). The CDR3 contains 14 residues. CDR3 DNA sequence: TGTGCCAGCAGTAGGACGGTAGCTAACTATGGCTACACCTTC. This sequence encodes CASSRTVANYGYTF.

For this clone: Its ends do not fully match the called genes, so a read error is possible. V and J are TRBV6-5 and TRBJ2-3; D unclear. The CDR3 has 14 amino acids. Germline V gene data show CDR1 as MNHEY and CDR2 as SVGAGI. The chain's CDR3 is CASSEGSGPIVTGF. CDR3 in DNA: TGTGCCAGCAGTGAAGGATCTGGCCCTATCGTTACGGGTTTT.

V gene TRBV4-1 combines with J gene TRBJ1-4, with a tentative D call TRBD1 (6 bases). Germline V CDR1 and CDR2: MGHRA, YSYEKL. V was shortened by 0 bases and J by 5 bases, with 10 bases between the two germline ends. This CDR3 comprises 15 residues. In DNA form, the CDR3 reads TGCGCCAGCAGCCAAGAAGGGGGAGGGAATGAAAAACTGTTTTTT. This sequence encodes CASSQEGGGNEKLFF.

The chain couples TRBV27 to TRBJ2-6; D ambiguous. Per germline, CDR1 MNHEY and CDR2 SMNVEV (reference sequence). This CDR3 has 14 residues. With 2 bases removed from V and 4 bases from J, the gap between germline ends came to 6 bases. This CDR3 is CASSLSYGANVLTF. The CDR3 DNA is TGTGCCAGCAGTTTAAGTTACGGGGCCAACGTCCTGACTTTC.

V usage is TRBV4-1 and J usage is TRBJ2-7; the D gene is possibly TRBD1 (6 bases). There are 17 residues in the CDR3. V was pared by 2 bases and J by 1 base, with 18 bases between. The germline gives CDR1 MGHRA, CDR2 YSYEKL. DNA of the CDR3: TGCGCCAGCAGCCAAATTGGTTCGGGGACACCGTCCTACGAGCAGTACTTC. Its translation: CASSQIGSGTPSYEQYF.

This sequence joins TRBV6-5 and TRBJ2-2, with D perhaps TRBD2 (6 bases). CDR3 length: 16 amino acids. The V gene lost 4 bases and the J gene lost 6 bases, with 18 bases spanning the gap. Looked up from germline, CDR1 is MNHEY and CDR2 is SVGAGI. Here the CDR3 reads CASSWAGRIVSGELFF. The CDR3 DNA reads as TGTGCCAGCAGTTGGGCGGGGAGAATTGTCTCCGGGGAGCTGTTTTTT.

The chain joins TRBV5-6 to TRBJ1-1, with D possibly matching TRBD1 (6 bases). Germline V gene data show CDR1 as SGHDT and CDR2 as YYEEEE. The CDR3 loop spans 14 amino acids. V was shortened by 4 bases and J by 4 bases, with 14 bases between the two germline ends. The CDR3 DNA follows: TGTGCCAGCAGCCGCGGGGGGGGCCTCACTGAAGCTTTCTTT. Translated: CASSRGGGLTEAFF.

A note on this clone: This CDR3 is also generated by other DNA sequences in the sample. The CDR3 loop is CASSYTGGSGNTIYF. The DNA for the CDR3 is TGTGCCAGCAGTTACACGGGCGGCTCTGGAAACACCATATATTTT. V gene TRBV6-5 combines with J gene TRBJ1-3; no clear D. The CDR3 consists of 15 residues. Germline lookup yields CDR1 MNHEY and CDR2 SVGAGI. V was trimmed by 2 bases and J by 0 bases, leaving 8 bases between them.

This clone turned up a few times. V and J are TRBV28 and TRBJ2-7; 7 nucleotides match TRBD2. The CDR3 runs 15 residues. Germline V gene data show CDR1 as MDHEN and CDR2 as SYDVKM. The J segment lost 2 bases and the V segment lost 6 bases, leaving 10 bases of the junction unmatched. This CDR3 reads CASRAGASGAYEQYF. Written as DNA, the CDR3 is TGTGCCAGCAGGGCCGGGGCTAGCGGTGCCTACGAGCAGTACTTC.

The J gene is TRBJ1-2, the V gene TRBV28; D unclear. Germline values: CDR1 MDHEN, CDR2 SYDVKM. The CDR3 extends over 11 amino acids. V lost 6 bases, J lost 6 bases, and 8 bases lay in between. CDR3 amino acids: CASSSSDGYTF. CDR3 DNA sequence: TGTGCCAGCAGCTCTTCCGATGGCTACACCTTC.

V and J are TRBV2 and TRBJ2-7, with 7 bases identical to TRBD1. The germline V gene encodes CDR1 SNHLY and CDR2 FYNNEI. V was clipped by 6 bases and J by 1 base; unmatched bases: 6. The CDR3 is 14 residues long. For the CDR3, the DNA is TGTGCCAGCAGGGTTGACAGGGCTTCCTACGAGCAGTACTTC. Encoded protein: CASRVDRASYEQYF.

This clone was seen a single time. The chain has TRBV9 and TRBJ2-5; D possibly corresponds to TRBD1 (5 bases). CDR3 size: 14 residues. Germline V gene data show CDR1 as SGDLS and CDR2 as YYNGEE. V lost 3 bases, J lost 4 bases, and 13 bases lay in between. In nucleotides, the CDR3 is TGTGCCAGCAGCGCTCAGGGTCTTGCAGAGACCCAGTACTTC. It encodes CASSAQGLAETQYF. Looking up the rest from reference TRBV9 and TRBJ2-5 gives the full variable domain: DSGVTQTPKHLITATGQRVTLRCSPRSGDLSVYWYQQSLDQGLQFLIQYYNGEERAKGNILERFSAQQFPDLHSELNLSSLELGDSALYFCASSAQGLAETQYFGPGTRLLVL.

As regards this clone: Mismatch with germline at one junction end may stem from a read error. The chain combines TRBV4-2 with TRBJ1-2; TRBD1 aligns across 7 bases. The CDR3 contains 16 residues. CDR1 LGHNA and CDR2 YNFKEQ come from the germline V gene. This CDR3 is CASSEERGPQIYGYTF. The CDR3 coding sequence is TGTGCCAGCAGCGAAGAGAGGGGGCCGCAGATCTATGGCTACACCTTC.

The CDR3 here is CASSTRTGASYEQYF. In nucleotides, the CDR3 is TGTGCCAGCAGTACGCGGACAGGAGCCTCCTACGAGCAGTACTTC. This chain uses TRBV27 with TRBJ2-7; the match to TRBD1 covers 7 bases. Germline CDR1 reads MNHEY; CDR2 reads SMNVEV (reference sequence). The CDR3 length is 15 residues. Germline trimming cut 5 bases from V and 0 bases from J; bases unmatched to any gene: 7.